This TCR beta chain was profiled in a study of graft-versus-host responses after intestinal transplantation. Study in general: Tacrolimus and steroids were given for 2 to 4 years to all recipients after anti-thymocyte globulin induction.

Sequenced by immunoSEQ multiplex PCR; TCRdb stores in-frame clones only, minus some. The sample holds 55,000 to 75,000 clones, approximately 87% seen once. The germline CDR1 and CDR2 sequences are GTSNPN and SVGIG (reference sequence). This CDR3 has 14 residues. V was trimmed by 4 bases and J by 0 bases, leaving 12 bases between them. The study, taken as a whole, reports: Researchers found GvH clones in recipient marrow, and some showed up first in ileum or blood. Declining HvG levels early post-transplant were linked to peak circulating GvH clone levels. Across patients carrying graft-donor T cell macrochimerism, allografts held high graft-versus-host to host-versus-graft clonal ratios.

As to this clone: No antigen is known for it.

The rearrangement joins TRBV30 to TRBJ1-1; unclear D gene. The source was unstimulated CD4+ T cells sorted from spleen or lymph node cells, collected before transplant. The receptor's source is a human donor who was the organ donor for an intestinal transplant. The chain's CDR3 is CAWKFWAMNTEAFF. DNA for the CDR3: TGTGCCTGGAAGTTCTGGGCTATGAACACTGAAGCTTTCTTT.